The sequence of this TCR beta chain was determined in a study of neurological immune-mediated disorders (dated by TCRdb to the late 2010s). Some background on the complete study: Among the approximately 34 multiple sclerosis patients, relapsing-remitting MS was present in about 31 and secondary progressive MS was present in 3. Peripheral blood TCR-beta repertoires from patients with HTLV-I-associated myelopathy (HAM/TSP), patients with multiple sclerosis, and healthy controls were compared in the study using UMI-based sequencing. The roughly 100 TCR-beta libraries included longitudinal samples, technical triplicates and paired sorted CD4+ and CD8+ T-cell subsets alongside PBMC samples. The cohort comprised some 71 subjects: 14 HAM/TSP patients, approximately 34 multiple sclerosis patients and around 20 healthy controls.

The CDR3 runs 15 amino acids, cysteine and phenylalanine included. The sequence is cut down to CDR3 DNA, 45 bases in frame from base 1. Clipping removes 3 bases from V and 6 bases from J, with 7 as the unmatched junction base count. Reading the germline V gene gives CDR1 ENHRY and CDR2 SYGVKD. The full study reports these points: TCR clonal expansion was highest in HAM/TSP patients and lowest in MS patients, with MS patients falling below even healthy controls. Repertoires from 18 of 34 MS patients were grouped by phylogenetic analysis into a cluster of related CDR3 sequences, suggesting a possible repertoire-level signature. Across subjects, expanded clones never shared an identical CDR3 amino acid sequence, which suggests that the TCR-beta repertoires in every group were private. No clinical or MRI features were associated with the MS cluster, and the authors said that larger cohorts are needed.

Libraries from unsorted PBMCs were made from 2 million PBMCs kept in RNAlater at -80 degrees C until RNA extraction. The multiple sclerosis patients were enrolled in a US clinical protocol that used magnetic resonance imaging to evaluate disease progression. Peripheral blood was subjected to Ficoll-Hypaque density gradient centrifugation to isolate PBMCs, which were then cryopreserved in liquid nitrogen. The table lists this clonotype with many counts. There is no known antigen for this receptor. No base qualities exist here, and no much larger clone lies one base off it. cDNA was synthesized by template-switch 5'RACE using a primer with a 10-nucleotide random unique molecular identifier that tagged each TCR transcript. Each sequencing run produced over 160 million TCR-beta sequences covering 15-18 subjects. The RNeasy kit was used for extraction of total RNA. Using the KAPA Real-time Library Amplification kit, TCR-beta VDJ regions were amplified with primers for the TCR constant region and the 5'RACE anchor. Sample indexes and Illumina adaptors were added in a first PCR, after which library yield was increased in a second PCR. After Ampure bead purification, the TCR product of roughly 650 bp was size-selected on a 2% E-gel SizeSelection system. Before pooling, library quality was assessed on a Bioanalyzer, concentration was determined with Qubit, and library quantification was performed with the Kapa Library Quantification kit. An Illumina HiSeq 2500 was used to sequence the libraries paired-end at 2 x 150 bp. To increase sequence diversity, roughly 25-31% phiX was spiked into each library pool. The study's processing was this. Quality-filtered reads were processed with the UMI-based MiGEC pipeline, which removed over 75% of raw TCR sequences during error correction. IMGT germline references were used for aligning VDJ genes, and each clonotype was defined as a unique CDR3 amino acid sequence together with its V-J genes. Clonal expansion, Shannon diversity and CDR3 relatedness (CalcPairwiseDistances, ClusterSamples) were evaluated with VDJtools, and phylogenetic trees were built with CLCbio workbench. Clones with at least 8 unique UMIs were defined as expanded, with this threshold being based on coefficient-of-variation modelling across technical triplicates. TCRdb applied fastp at Q25 and MiXCR to the public reads, then kept only in-frame beta chains. Entries that share a CDR3 protein sequence are merged under the most common genes and DNA. V and J calls and clone size were set by TCRdb, not the authors. This sample gives about 35,000 distinct CDR3 sequences in total; 3% to 4% of them show up just once. In total, the top ten clones hold 2.2% of the sample.

What was sequenced was PBMCs. In this chain, TRBV10-3 is recombined with TRBJ2-7; 11 of the junction bases match TRBD2. The receptor comes from a man aged 30 to 45 with multiple sclerosis. For the CDR3, the sequence is CAISDPTSGGSEQYF. The DNA is as follows: TGTGCCATCAGTGACCCCACTAGCGGGGGAAGCGAGCAGTACTTC.